The present T cell receptor beta chain was sequenced within a study of CD8 T cells in ankylosing spondylitis. Study-level points and caveats: The authors reported significant enrichment of disease-linked clones in matched ankylosing spondylitis synovial fluid. As for the disease-linked clones, they showed a CD8+ phenotype and occurred at relatively low frequencies in peripheral blood. Typical of ankylosing spondylitis blood, it appeared, was a TCR beta motif of under 10 highly homologous variants.

As the method for making TCR beta libraries, quantitative 5'-RACE with molecular barcodes was used. Each CDR3 protein gets one entry after TCRdb re-called the 5' RACE reads with MiXCR. The sample consists of about 220,000 distinct CDR3 sequences, 20% to 30% of them appearing once. To note about this clonotype: Antigen unknown.

The sequence derives from a male donor with ankylosing spondylitis or in good health (not recorded which). The sequenced sample consisted of blood, either unsorted or a sorted T cell fraction (not recorded which).

The CDR3 DNA reads TGTGCCAGTAGTAAATTCCGATCTAGCGGGATGACCTACAATGAGCAGTTCTTC. This gives the protein CASSKFRSSGMTYNEQFF. The gene calls are TRBV19 and TRBJ2-1, with 9 bases fitting TRBD2. The V and J ends lost 4 bases and 2 bases, in that order; junction bases with no gene match: 12. The CDR3 is made up of 18 amino acids. The germline CDR1 and CDR2 sequences are LNHDA and SQIVND (reference sequence). Based on the CDR3 plus reference TRBV19 and TRBJ2-1, the full variable domain is DGGITQSPKYLFRKEGQNVTLSCEQNLNHDAMYWYRQDPGQGLRLIYYSQIVNDFQKGDIAEGYSVSREKKESFPLTVTSAQKNPTAFYLCASSKFRSSGMTYNEQFFGPGTRLTVL.